This TCR beta chain came from a study of T cell changes during pregnancy in multiple sclerosis. Assay used: immunoSEQ multiplex PCR; TCRdb lists only in-frame clones, some missing. The profile shows about 120,000 clones, approximately 93% of them singletons. V was cut by 10 bases and J by 2 bases, with 12 bases left in between. Germline V CDR1 and CDR2: MNHNS, SASEGT. The CDR3 has 13 amino acids. V is TRBV6-1 and J is TRBJ1-5; weak D call: TRBD1 (5 bases). This specimen consisted of peripheral blood, obtained before pregnancy. This receptor was obtained from a female donor with multiple sclerosis, enrolled in a pregnancy study. The DNA of the CDR3 is TGTGCCACCCACATCAGGGGCAATCAGCCCCAGCATTTT. Its translation is CATHIRGNQPQHF.